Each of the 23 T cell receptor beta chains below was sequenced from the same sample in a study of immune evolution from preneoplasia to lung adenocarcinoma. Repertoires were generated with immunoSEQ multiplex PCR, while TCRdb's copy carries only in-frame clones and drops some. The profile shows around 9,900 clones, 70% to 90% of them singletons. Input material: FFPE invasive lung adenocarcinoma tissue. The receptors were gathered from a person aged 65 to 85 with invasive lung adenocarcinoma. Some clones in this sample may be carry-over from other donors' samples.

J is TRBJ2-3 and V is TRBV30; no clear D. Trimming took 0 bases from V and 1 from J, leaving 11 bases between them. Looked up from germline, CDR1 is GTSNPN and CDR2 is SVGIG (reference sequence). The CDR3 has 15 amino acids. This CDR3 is CAWSVQGMRTDTQYF. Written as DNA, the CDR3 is TGTGCCTGGAGTGTACAAGGGATGCGCACAGATACGCAGTATTTT.

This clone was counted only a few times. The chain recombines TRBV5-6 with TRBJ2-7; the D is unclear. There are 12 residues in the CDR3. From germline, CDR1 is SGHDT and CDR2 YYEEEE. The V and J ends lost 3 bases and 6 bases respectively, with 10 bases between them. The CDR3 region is CASSSGDREQYF. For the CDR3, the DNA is TGTGCCAGCAGCTCTGGCGATCGCGAGCAGTACTTC.

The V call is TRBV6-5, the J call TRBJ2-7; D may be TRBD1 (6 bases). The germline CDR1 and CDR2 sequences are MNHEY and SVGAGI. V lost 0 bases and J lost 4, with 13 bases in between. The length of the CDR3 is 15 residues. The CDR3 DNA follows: TGTGCCAGCAGTTACTCATCCCCAGACAGGTACGAGCAGTACTTC. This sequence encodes CASSYSSPDRYEQYF.

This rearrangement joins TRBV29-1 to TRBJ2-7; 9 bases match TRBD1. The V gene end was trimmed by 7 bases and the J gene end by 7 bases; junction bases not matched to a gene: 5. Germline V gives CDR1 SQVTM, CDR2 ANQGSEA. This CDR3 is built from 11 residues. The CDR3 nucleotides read TGCAGCGGGGGACAGGGCGGAGAGCAGTACTTC. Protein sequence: CSGGQGGEQYF.

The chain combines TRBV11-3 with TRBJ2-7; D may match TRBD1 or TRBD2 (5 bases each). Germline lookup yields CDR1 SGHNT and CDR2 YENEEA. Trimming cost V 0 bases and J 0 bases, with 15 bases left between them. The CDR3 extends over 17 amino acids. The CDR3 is CASSLDHPGPSSYEQYF. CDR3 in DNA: TGTGCCAGCAGCTTAGATCACCCGGGACCTAGCTCCTACGAGCAGTACTTC.

CDR3 DNA sequence: TGTGCCAGCGACCCGGGACTAGCGGGCCTCCAAGAGACCCAGTACTTC. This codes for CASDPGLAGLQETQYF. The chain joins TRBV2 to TRBJ2-5, with 12 bases aligning to TRBD2. J lost 1 base, V lost 8 bases, and 8 bases had no gene match. The CDR3 spans 16 residues. Germline loops: CDR1 SNHLY, CDR2 FYNNEI.

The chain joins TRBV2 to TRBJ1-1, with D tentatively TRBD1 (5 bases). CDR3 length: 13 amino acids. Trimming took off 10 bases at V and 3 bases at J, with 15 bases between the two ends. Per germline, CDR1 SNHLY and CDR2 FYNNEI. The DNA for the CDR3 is TGTGCCAACAAGAGACGCAGGGACACTGAAGCTTTCTTT. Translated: CANKRRRDTEAFF. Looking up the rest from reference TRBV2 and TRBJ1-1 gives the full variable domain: EPEVTQTPSHQVTQMGQEVILRCVPISNHLYFYWYRQILGQKVEFLVSFYNNEISEKSEIFDDQFSVERPDGSNFTLKIRSTKLEDSAMYFCANKRRRDTEAFFGQGTRLTVV.

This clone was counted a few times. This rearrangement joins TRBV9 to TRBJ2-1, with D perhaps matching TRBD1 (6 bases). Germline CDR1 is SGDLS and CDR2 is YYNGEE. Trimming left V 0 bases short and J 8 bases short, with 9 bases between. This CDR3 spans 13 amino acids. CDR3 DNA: TGTGCCAGCAGCGTAGGAGGGGGAGATGAGCAGTTCTTC. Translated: CASSVGGGDEQFF.

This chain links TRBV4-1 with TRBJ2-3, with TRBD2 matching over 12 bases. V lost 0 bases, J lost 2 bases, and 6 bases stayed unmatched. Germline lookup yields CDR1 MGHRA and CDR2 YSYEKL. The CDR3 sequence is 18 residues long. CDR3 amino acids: CASSQDLLAGGFTDTQYF. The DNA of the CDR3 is TGCGCCAGCAGCCAAGATTTACTAGCGGGGGGTTTCACAGATACGCAGTATTTT.

CDR3 bases: TGTGCCAGCAGCATTGGGACAGGGGTGGTCACCGGGGAGCTGTTTTTT. This translates into CASSIGTGVVTGELFF. The J gene is TRBJ2-2, the V gene TRBV5-4; 10 positions match TRBD1. J lost 4 bases, V lost 4 bases, and 7 bases had no gene match. CDR3 length equals 16 residues. Looked up from germline, CDR1 is SGHNT and CDR2 is YYREEE (reference sequence).

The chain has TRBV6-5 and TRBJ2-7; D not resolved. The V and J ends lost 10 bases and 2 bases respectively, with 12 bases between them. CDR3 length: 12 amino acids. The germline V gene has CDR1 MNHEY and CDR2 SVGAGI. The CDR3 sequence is CATRSGPYEQYF. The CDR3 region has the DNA TGTGCCACCCGATCGGGTCCCTACGAGCAGTACTTC.

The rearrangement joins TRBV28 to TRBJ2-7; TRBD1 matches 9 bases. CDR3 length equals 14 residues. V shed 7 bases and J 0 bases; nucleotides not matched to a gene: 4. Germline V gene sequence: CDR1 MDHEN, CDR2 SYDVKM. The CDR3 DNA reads TGTGCCAGCAAAGGGACAGGGCACTCCTACGAGCAGTACTTC. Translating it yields CASKGTGHSYEQYF.

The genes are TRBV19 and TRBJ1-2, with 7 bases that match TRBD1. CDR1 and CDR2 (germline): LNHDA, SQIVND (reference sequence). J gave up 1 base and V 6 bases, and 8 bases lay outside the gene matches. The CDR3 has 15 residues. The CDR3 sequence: CASRSGTVNNYGYTF. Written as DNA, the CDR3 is TGTGCCAGTAGGTCCGGGACAGTAAATAACTATGGCTACACCTTC.

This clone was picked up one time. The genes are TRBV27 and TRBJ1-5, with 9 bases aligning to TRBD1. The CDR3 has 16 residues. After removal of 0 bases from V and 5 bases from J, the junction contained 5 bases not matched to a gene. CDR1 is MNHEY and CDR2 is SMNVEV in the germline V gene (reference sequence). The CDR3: CASSLSGTGIYQPQHF. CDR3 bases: TGTGCCAGCAGTTTATCGGGGACAGGGATTTATCAGCCCCAGCATTTT.

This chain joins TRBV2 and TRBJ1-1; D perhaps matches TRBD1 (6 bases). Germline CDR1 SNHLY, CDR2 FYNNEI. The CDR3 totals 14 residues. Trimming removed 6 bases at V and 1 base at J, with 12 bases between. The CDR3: CASRGDTKNTEAFF. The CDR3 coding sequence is TGTGCCAGCAGGGGGGACACCAAGAACACTGAAGCTTTCTTT.

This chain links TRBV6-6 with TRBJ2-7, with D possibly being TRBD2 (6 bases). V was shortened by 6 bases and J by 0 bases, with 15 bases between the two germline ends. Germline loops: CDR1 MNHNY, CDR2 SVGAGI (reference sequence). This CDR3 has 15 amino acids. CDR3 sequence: CASRLRDQSSYEQYF. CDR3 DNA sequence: TGTGCCAGCAGACTGCGGGACCAAAGCTCCTACGAGCAGTACTTC.

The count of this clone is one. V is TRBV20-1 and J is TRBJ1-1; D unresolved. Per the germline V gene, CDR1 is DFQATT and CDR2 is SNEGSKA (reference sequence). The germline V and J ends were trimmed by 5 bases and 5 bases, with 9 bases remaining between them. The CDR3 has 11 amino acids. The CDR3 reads CSALGKTEAFF. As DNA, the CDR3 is TGCAGTGCTCTTGGGAAAACTGAAGCTTTCTTT.

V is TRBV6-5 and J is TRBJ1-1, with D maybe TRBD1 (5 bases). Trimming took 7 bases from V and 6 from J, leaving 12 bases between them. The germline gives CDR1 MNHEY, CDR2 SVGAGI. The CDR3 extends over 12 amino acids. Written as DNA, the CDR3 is TGTGCCAGCAATTCGGGACTTTCTGAAGCTTTCTTT. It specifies CASNSGLSEAFF.

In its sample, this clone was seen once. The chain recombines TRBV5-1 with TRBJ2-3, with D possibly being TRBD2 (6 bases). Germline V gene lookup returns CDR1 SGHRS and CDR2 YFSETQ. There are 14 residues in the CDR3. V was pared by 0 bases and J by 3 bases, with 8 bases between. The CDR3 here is CASSLEGGTDTQYF. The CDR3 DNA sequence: TGCGCCAGCAGCTTGGAAGGAGGGACAGATACGCAGTATTTT.

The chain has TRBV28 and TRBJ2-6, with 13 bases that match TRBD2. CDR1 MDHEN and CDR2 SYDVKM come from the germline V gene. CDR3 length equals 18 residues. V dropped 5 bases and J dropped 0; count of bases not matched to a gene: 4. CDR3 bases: TGTGCCAGCAGTCCCGGACTAGCGGGGGACTCTGGGGCCAACGTCCTGACTTTC. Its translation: CASSPGLAGDSGANVLTF.

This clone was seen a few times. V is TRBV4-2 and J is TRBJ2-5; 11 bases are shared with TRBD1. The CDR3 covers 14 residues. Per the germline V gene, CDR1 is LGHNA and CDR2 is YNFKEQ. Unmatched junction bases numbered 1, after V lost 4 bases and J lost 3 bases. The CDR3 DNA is TGTGCCAGCAGCCGGGACAGGGGGGAAGAGACCCAGTACTTC. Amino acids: CASSRDRGEETQYF.

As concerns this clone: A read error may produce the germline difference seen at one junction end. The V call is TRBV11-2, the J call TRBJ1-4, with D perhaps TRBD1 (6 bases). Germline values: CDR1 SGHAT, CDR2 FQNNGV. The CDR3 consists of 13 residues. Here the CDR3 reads CTSSLGGGEKLFF. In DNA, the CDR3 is TGTACCAGCAGCTTAGGGGGAGGGGAAAAACTGTTTTTT.

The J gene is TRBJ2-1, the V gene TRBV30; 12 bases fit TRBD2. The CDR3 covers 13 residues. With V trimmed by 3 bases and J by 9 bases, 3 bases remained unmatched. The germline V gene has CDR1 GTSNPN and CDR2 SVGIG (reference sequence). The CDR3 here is CAWRTSGSGEQFF. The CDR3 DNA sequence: TGTGCCTGGAGGACTAGCGGGAGTGGTGAGCAGTTCTTC.